This T cell receptor (beta chain) was captured by sequencing in a study of blood T cell repertoires in COVID-19. In the study overall: The origin of the acute and convalescent COVID-19 samples was the United States, Italy and Spain.

Method: immunoSEQ multiplex PCR; TCRdb's copy keeps in-frame clones and lacks some. In the table there are 300,000 to 450,000 clones, approximately 87% of which are singletons. The receptor's source is a man aged 40-49 years in a cohort exposed to, infected with or recovered from COVID-19 (not recorded which). Sequenced: PBMCs or T cells enriched from blood (not recorded which).

The CDR3 region is CASLGPDRYEQYF. DNA of the CDR3: TGTGCCAGCCTGGGCCCAGATCGCTACGAGCAGTACTTC. The genes are TRBV5-3 and TRBJ2-7, with unresolved D. TRBV5-3 counts as an open reading frame of uncertain function. V gave up 8 bases and J gave up 3 bases, with 15 bases separating them. The CDR3 covers 13 residues.